The 5 T cell receptor beta chains listed next were all sequenced from one sample in a study of blood T cell repertoires in COVID-19. Sequencing was performed with immunoSEQ multiplex PCR; in TCRdb, only in-frame clones are kept and a portion is missing. This table has some 170,000 clones, about three quarters appearing once. The specimen was peripheral blood. These TCRs come from a woman between 65 and 79 years old with acute or convalescent COVID-19.

The gene calls are TRBV3-1 (or the pseudogene TRBV3-2) and TRBJ2-5; D may be TRBD2 (6 bases). This CDR3 is built from 15 residues. With 0 bases removed from V and 8 bases from J, the gap between germline ends came to 16 bases. Germline assignment: CDR1 LGHDT and CDR2 YNNKEL (reference sequence). The DNA for the CDR3 is TGTGCCAGCAGCCAAGAGACGGGACTTACGGTCACCCAGTACTTC. It is translated as CASSQETGLTVTQYF.

CDR3 coding DNA: TGTGCCAGCAGCGTAGGGACAGTCGTCCAAGAGACCCAGTACTTC. This encodes CASSVGTVVQETQYF. The V and J genes are TRBV9 and TRBJ2-5; possible D gene TRBD1, 6 bases. The V gene lost 0 bases and the J gene lost 1 base, with 10 bases spanning the gap. This CDR3 region has 15 residues. Germline loops: CDR1 SGDLS, CDR2 YYNGEE.

This clone was seen only once. The chain recombines TRBV18 with TRBJ2-3, with 13 nucleotides matching TRBD2. CDR3 length: 17 amino acids. Germline loops: CDR1 KGHSH, CDR2 LQKENI. V lost 6 bases, J lost 6 bases, and 12 bases stayed unmatched. The CDR3 protein is CASSPDGTSGMADTQYF. The CDR3 nucleotides read TGTGCCAGCTCGCCCGATGGGACTAGCGGGATGGCGGATACGCAGTATTTT. The whole variable domain, remainder taken from reference TRBV18 and TRBJ2-3, is NAGVMQNPRHLVRRRGQEARLRCSPMKGHSHVYWYRQLPEEGLKFMVYLQKENIIDESGMPKERFSAEFPKEGPSILRIQQVVRGDSAAYFCASSPDGTSGMADTQYFGPGTRLTVL.

This clone was seen many times. The chain recombines TRBV5-4 with TRBJ2-5, with TRBD2 matching over 7 bases. This CDR3 is 16 amino acids long. The junction had 12 bases not matched to a gene; V was cut back by 4 bases and J by 3 bases. Germline CDR1 SGHNT, CDR2 YYREEE (reference sequence). The CDR3 sequence is CASSQGLGTVKETQYF. The CDR3 DNA sequence: TGTGCCAGCAGCCAAGGACTAGGGACGGTCAAAGAGACCCAGTACTTC.

This clone was detected only once. The chain couples TRBV7-2 to TRBJ1-6; D perhaps matches TRBD1 (6 bases). The germline gives CDR1 SGHTA, CDR2 FQGNSA. The CDR3 consists of 17 residues. The germline V and J ends were trimmed by 1 base and 3 bases, with 13 bases remaining between them. CDR3 nucleotide sequence: TGTGCCAGCAGCTTAGGGGGAACAGGGTTCTATAATTCACCCCTCCACTTT. Its translation: CASSLGGTGFYNSPLHF.